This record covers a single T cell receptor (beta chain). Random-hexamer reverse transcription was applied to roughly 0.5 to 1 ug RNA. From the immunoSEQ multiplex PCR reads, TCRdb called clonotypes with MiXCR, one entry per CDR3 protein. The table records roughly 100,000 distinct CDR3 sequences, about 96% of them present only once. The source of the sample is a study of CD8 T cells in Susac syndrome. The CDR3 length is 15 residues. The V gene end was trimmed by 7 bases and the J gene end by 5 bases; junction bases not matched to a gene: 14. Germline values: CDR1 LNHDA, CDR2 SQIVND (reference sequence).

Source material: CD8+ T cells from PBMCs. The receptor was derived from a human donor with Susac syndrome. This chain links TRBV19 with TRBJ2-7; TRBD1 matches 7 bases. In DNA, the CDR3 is TGTGCCAGTACTCCGACAGGGACGGTTAAGGACGAGCAGTACTTC. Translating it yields CASTPTGTVKDEQYF.